These 21 T cell receptor beta chains originate from one sample sequenced in a study of T cells in women clearing cervical HPV infection. TCRdb keeps only in-frame clones here, not all; method: immunoSEQ multiplex PCR. The sample spans roughly 48,000 clones; the ten largest clones claim around 1.6%. Source material: blood buffy coat. The source of these receptors is a woman between 18 and 70 years old with a cervical HPV16 infection that either progressed to CIN3+ or cleared (not recorded which).

As to this clone: The sequence runs out 3 residues before the end of the CDR3; the remainder is reconstructed from the germline J gene. This sequence joins TRBV6-4 and TRBJ1-2; D remains unclear. The CDR3 has 13 residues. Germline CDR1 is MRHNA and CDR2 is SNTAGT. The CDR3 region is CASRSDSIGGYTF. The covered CDR3 bases are TGTGCCAGCAGGAGCGACTCAATAGGCGGC.

With respect to this clone: Sequencing ends 3 residues short of the CDR3 end; the germline J gene provides the rest. V usage is TRBV12-5 and J usage is TRBJ1-2; tentative D call: TRBD1 (6 bases). In germline, CDR1 is LGHNT, CDR2 FRNRAP. V was pared by 2 bases and J by 0 bases, with 16 bases between. The CDR3 covers 17 residues. CDR3 sequence: CASGLTRGGGTNYGYTF. Incomplete CDR3 DNA: TGTGCTAGTGGTTTGACAAGAGGGGGAGGAACTAACTATGGC.

CDR3 loop: CASSLRRLAGVGEQFF. Partial CDR3 DNA: TGTGCCAGCAGTTTGAGACGACTAGCGGGAGTAGGTGAG. J is TRBJ2-1 and V is TRBV12-3 or TRBV12-4; 12 nucleotides agree with TRBD2. The read terminates 3 residues before the CDR3 end, so the remaining end is supplied by the germline J gene. Unmatched junction bases numbered 9, after V lost 3 bases and J lost 9 bases. CDR3 length equals 16 residues.

The sequenced part of the CDR3 DNA is TGCAGTGCGAAGACCTCCGGGGTGAACACTGAA. Its protein is CSAKTSGVNTE. The CDR3 in its entirety is CSAKTSGVNTEAFF. This chain connects TRBV20-1 to TRBJ1-1, with D uncertain. The read halts 3 residues ahead of the CDR3 end, with the missing end drawn from the germline J gene. CDR3 size: 14 residues. Trimming removed 6 bases from V and 0 bases from J, with 14 bases in between. Germline CDR1 is DFQATT and CDR2 is SNEGSKA (reference sequence).

On this clone itself: The DNA ends 3 residues before the CDR3 does, and the rest of the CDR3 is filled in from the germline J gene. The chain uses TRBV4-1 and TRBJ2-7; the match to TRBD2 covers 8 bases. V lost 4 bases and J lost 5; bases outside the gene matches: 1. The CDR3 has 12 amino acids. The germline V gene encodes CDR1 MGHRA and CDR2 YSYEKL. The CDR3 is CASSPGGDEQYF. CDR3 DNA (partial): TGCGCCAGCAGCCCGGGGGGGGACGAG.

Details on this clone: The read falls 3 residues short of the CDR3 end, and the missing part is taken from the germline J gene. V gene TRBV12-3 or TRBV12-4 combines with J gene TRBJ2-3; possibly TRBD2 for D (6 bases). The CDR3 spans 16 residues. Deletions cut 5 bases from V and 0 bases from J, with 15 bases between. The CDR3 region is CASSPGERSSTDTQYF. The CDR3 DNA, read in part, is TGTGCCAGCAGTCCGGGGGAGCGCTCTAGCACAGATACG.

Regarding this clone: Read data end 3 residues before the CDR3 end; the end is taken from the germline J gene. This chain uses TRBV20-1 with TRBJ2-5, with a possible D match to TRBD2 (6 bases). This CDR3 has 17 residues. V gave up 2 bases and J gave up 3 bases, with 22 bases separating them. CDR1 and CDR2 (germline): DFQATT, SNEGSKA (reference sequence). CDR3 DNA, as far as it was read: TGCAGTGCTAGATCGGGGGTGTCCACACGTACTGAAGAGACC. This gives the protein CSARSGVSTRTEET. The whole CDR3 reads CSARSGVSTRTEETQYF.

For this clone: The read ends 3 residues early relative to the CDR3; the germline J gene fills the gap. The genes are TRBV20-1 and TRBJ2-1; 7 bases map to TRBD2. V lost 4 bases and J lost 5; bases outside the gene matches: 17. The CDR3 consists of 17 residues. Germline CDR1 reads DFQATT; CDR2 reads SNEGSKA (reference sequence). CDR3 DNA, as far as it was read: TGCAGTGCTACCCCAATACCCGGGACTACATCCCACAATGAG. Amino acids: CSATPIPGTTSHNE. Given in full, the CDR3 is CSATPIPGTTSHNEQFF.

Points on this clone: The read gets to within 3 residues of the CDR3 end, and the germline J gene fills in the rest. The rearrangement joins TRBV5-1 to TRBJ2-7; tentatively, D is TRBD1 (5 bases). The ends were cut back, 4 bases at V and 2 bases at J, with 10 bases in the middle. CDR3 size: 13 residues. Germline assignment: CDR1 SGHRS and CDR2 YFSETQ. CDR3 bases read: TGCGCCAGCAGCCTGATACAGGCCTACGAG. It translates to CASSLIQAYE. The full CDR3 is CASSLIQAYEQYF.

Comments on this clone: The read ends 3 residues early relative to the CDR3; the germline J gene fills the gap. The rearrangement joins TRBV29-1 to TRBJ2-1, with 8 bases fitting TRBD2. V lost 5 bases to trimming and J lost 6 bases; unmatched junction nucleotides: 6. The CDR3 consists of 13 residues. Germline V gives CDR1 SQVTM, CDR2 ANQGSEA. The chain's CDR3 is CSVRSGSPNEQFF. CDR3 bases read: TGCAGCGTTCGAAGCGGGAGCCCCAATGAG.

As to this clone: The observed sequence ends 3 residues before the CDR3 terminus, with the missing tail filled in from the germline J gene. The chain couples TRBV20-1 to TRBJ1-1; 9 bases fit TRBD1. The junction had 8 bases not matched to a gene; V was cut back by 6 bases and J by 3 bases. The CDR3 is made up of 14 amino acids. Germline V gives CDR1 DFQATT, CDR2 SNEGSKA (reference sequence). Here the CDR3 reads CSAQGQGIDTEAFF. The sequenced CDR3 bases are TGCAGTGCCCAAGGACAGGGGATTGACACTGAA.

Of note for this clone: Read coverage stops 3 residues before the CDR3 terminus; the germline J gene supplies the remainder. The gene calls are TRBV27 and TRBJ1-4, with 9 bases matching TRBD1. The CDR3 has 16 residues. The germline V gene encodes CDR1 MNHEY and CDR2 SMNVEV (reference sequence). Partial CDR3 DNA: TGTGCCAGCAGTACGCCCCAAACAGGGGGCCCCTTTAAA. The encoded protein is CASSTPQTGGPFK. The CDR3 as a whole reads CASSTPQTGGPFKLFF.

Notes on this clone: The CDR3 end lies 3 residues beyond the end of the read and is filled in from the germline J gene. J is TRBJ1-1 and V is TRBV11-2; TRBD1 matches 7 bases. CDR3 length: 14 residues. Per the germline V gene, CDR1 is SGHAT and CDR2 is FQNNGV. Unmatched junction bases numbered 4, after V lost 5 bases and J lost 1 base. CDR3 DNA (partial): TGTGCCAGCAGCACCACAGGGGCGAACACTGAA. Its translation: CASSTTGANTE. The whole CDR3 is CASSTTGANTEAFF.

As to this clone: At one end, the junction sequence differs from germline, possibly due to a read error. The read finishes 3 residues shy of the CDR3 end, and the germline J gene is used to complete it. The chain has TRBV4-2 and TRBJ1-6; tentatively, D is TRBD1 (5 bases). CDR3 length: 14 residues. Germline V CDR1 and CDR2: LGHNA, YNFKEQ. This chain's CDR3 is CASSSGGRDSPLHF. The CDR3 bases that were read are TGCGCCAGCAGCTCAGGAGGCAGGGATTCACCC.

About this clone: With the read ending 3 residues before the CDR3 end, the germline J gene is used to fill in that end. The chain recombines TRBV6-4 with TRBJ1-1; a possible D gene is TRBD1 (6 bases). The CDR3 covers 11 residues. Germline V lookup: CDR1 MRHNA, CDR2 SNTAGT. The part of the CDR3 DNA that was read is TGTGCCATCGGGCAGAGGGGGGAA. Translating it yields CAIGQRGE. The entire CDR3 reads CAIGQRGEAFF.

Details on this clone: The DNA ends 3 residues before the CDR3 does, and the rest of the CDR3 is filled in from the germline J gene. The V call is TRBV5-1, the J call TRBJ2-3; 11 nucleotides line up with TRBD2. The CDR3 sequence is 15 residues long. V lost 2 bases, J lost 1 base, and 0 bases stayed unmatched. Germline V gene lookup returns CDR1 SGHRS and CDR2 YFSETQ. Incomplete CDR3 DNA: TGCGCCAGCAGCTTACTAGCGGGAGGCACAGATACG. Residues: CASSLLAGGTDT. The whole CDR3 is CASSLLAGGTDTQYF.

A word on this clone: The sequenced fragment ends 3 residues before the CDR3 boundary, so the rest is inferred from the germline J gene. The chain uses TRBV28 and TRBJ1-5; TRBD1 agrees at 8 bases. The CDR3 covers 18 residues. V was clipped by 5 bases and J by 0 bases; unmatched bases: 12. CDR1 and CDR2 (germline): MDHEN, SYDVKM. Here the CDR3 reads CASSPLAGTGYSNQPQHF. The covered CDR3 bases are TGTGCCAGCAGTCCCCTCGCCGGGACAGGTTATAGCAATCAGCCC.

CDR3 sequence reads: CAIKELVGDQETQYF. The CDR3 bases that were read are TGTGCCATCAAAGAACTCGTAGGGGACCAAGAGACC. The chain links TRBV10-3 to TRBJ2-5; the D gene is possibly TRBD1 (5 bases). The CDR3 end lies 3 residues beyond the end of the read and is filled in from the germline J gene. Germline V gene data show CDR1 as ENHRY and CDR2 as SYGVKD. V was pared by 7 bases and J by 0 bases, with 15 bases between. The CDR3 has 15 residues.

The CDR3 bases that were read are TGCAGTGCTAGGGACGGGACTAGCGGCTCCTACGAG. Encoded protein: CSARDGTSGSYE. The CDR3 in its entirety is CSARDGTSGSYEQYF. The V gene is TRBV20-1, the J gene TRBJ2-7, with 11 bases fitting TRBD2. The read ends 3 residues early relative to the CDR3; the germline J gene fills the gap. CDR1 is DFQATT and CDR2 is SNEGSKA in the germline V gene (reference sequence). This CDR3 has 15 amino acids. Trimming cost V 3 bases and J 0 bases; bases outside gene matches: 4.

On this clone: The sequence runs out 3 residues before the end of the CDR3; the remainder is reconstructed from the germline J gene. J is TRBJ1-2 and V is TRBV19; D gene uncertain. The germline V gene encodes CDR1 LNHDA and CDR2 SQIVND (reference sequence). The CDR3 is 13 amino acids. The CDR3 DNA, read in part, is TGTGCCAGTAGTATAATCCTTCAGGCTGAC. This encodes CASSIILQAD. The CDR3 reads in full as CASSIILQADYTF.

With respect to this clone: The CDR3 end falls 3 residues outside the read, so it is completed with the germline J gene. The chain joins TRBV7-9 to TRBJ1-4; 7 bases match TRBD1. V shed 5 bases, J shed 7 bases, and the junction held 10 bases outside the gene matches. CDR1 is SEHNR and CDR2 is FQNEAQ in the germline V gene (reference sequence). The CDR3 is 15 amino acids. The covered CDR3 bases are TGTGCCAGCAGCCCTCGACAGGGCCGAGGTGAAAAA. It translates to CASSPRQGRGEK. The whole CDR3 sequence reads CASSPRQGRGEKLFF.